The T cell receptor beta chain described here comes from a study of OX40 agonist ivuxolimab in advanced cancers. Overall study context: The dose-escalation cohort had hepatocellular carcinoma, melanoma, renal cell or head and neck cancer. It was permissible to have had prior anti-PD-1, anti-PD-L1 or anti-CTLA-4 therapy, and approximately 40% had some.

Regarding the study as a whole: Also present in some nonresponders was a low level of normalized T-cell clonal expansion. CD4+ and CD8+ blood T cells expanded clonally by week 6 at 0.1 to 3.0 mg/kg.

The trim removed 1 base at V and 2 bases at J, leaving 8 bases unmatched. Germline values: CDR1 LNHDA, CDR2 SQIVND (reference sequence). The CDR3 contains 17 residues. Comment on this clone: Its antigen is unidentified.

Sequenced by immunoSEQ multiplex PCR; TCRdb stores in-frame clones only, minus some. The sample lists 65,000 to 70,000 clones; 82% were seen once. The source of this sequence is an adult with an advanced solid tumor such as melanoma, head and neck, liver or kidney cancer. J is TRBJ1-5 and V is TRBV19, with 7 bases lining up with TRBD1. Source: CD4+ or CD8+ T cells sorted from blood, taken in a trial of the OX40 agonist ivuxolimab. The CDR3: CASSIGRTGPGNQPQHF. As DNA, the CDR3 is TGTGCCAGTAGTATAGGACGGACAGGCCCAGGCAATCAGCCCCAGCATTTT. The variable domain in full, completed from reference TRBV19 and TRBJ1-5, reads DGGITQSPKYLFRKEGQNVTLSCEQNLNHDAMYWYRQDPGQGLRLIYYSQIVNDFQKGDIAEGYSVSREKKESFPLTVTSAQKNPTAFYLCASSIGRTGPGNQPQHFGDGTRLSIL.